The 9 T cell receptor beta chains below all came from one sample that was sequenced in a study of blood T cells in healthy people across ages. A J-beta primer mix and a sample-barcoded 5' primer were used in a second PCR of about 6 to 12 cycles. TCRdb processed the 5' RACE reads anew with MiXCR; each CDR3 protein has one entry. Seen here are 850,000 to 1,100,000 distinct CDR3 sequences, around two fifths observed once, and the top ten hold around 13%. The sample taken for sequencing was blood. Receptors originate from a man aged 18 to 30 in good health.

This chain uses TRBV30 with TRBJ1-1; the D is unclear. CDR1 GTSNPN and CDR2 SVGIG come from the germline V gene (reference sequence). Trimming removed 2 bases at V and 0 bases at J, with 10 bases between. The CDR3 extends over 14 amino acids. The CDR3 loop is CAWSRRNMNTEAFF. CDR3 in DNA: TGTGCCTGGAGTCGTAGGAACATGAACACTGAAGCTTTCTTT.

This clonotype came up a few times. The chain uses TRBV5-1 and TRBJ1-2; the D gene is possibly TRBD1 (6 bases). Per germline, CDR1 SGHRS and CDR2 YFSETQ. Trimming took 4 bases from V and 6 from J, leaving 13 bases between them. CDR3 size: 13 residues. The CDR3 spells CASSIRTDDGYTF. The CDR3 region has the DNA TGCGCCAGCAGCATCAGGACAGATGATGGCTACACCTTC.

CDR3 residues: CASRLRETLNYEQYF. In DNA, the CDR3 is TGTGCCAGCAGACTCCGGGAGACACTGAATTACGAGCAGTACTTC. V usage is TRBV27 and J usage is TRBJ2-7; TRBD2 might be the D (6 bases). V was pared by 6 bases and J by 4 bases, with 19 bases between. Germline CDR1 is MNHEY and CDR2 is SMNVEV (reference sequence). The CDR3 covers 15 residues.

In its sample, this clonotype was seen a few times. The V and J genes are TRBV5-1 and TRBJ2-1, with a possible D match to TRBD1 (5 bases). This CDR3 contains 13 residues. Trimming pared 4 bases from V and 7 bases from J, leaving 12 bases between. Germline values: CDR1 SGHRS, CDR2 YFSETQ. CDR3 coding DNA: TGCGCCAGCAGCCAGGGTCTCCAAAATGAGCAGTTCTTC. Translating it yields CASSQGLQNEQFF. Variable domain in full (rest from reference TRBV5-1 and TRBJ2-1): KAGVTQTPRYLIKTRGQQVTLSCSPISGHRSVSWYQQTPGQGLQFLFEYFSETQRNKGNFPGRFSGRQFSNSRSEMNVSTLELGDSALYLCASSQGLQNEQFFGPGTRLTVL.

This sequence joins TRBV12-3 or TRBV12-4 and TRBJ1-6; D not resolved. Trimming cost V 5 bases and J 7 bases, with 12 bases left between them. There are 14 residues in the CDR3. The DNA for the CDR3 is TGTGCCAGCAGTGCAGACATGGCCAATTCACCCCTCCACTTT. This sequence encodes CASSADMANSPLHF.

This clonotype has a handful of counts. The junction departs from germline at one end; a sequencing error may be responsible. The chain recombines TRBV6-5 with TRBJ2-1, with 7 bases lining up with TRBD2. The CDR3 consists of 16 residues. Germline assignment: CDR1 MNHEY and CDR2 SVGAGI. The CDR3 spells CASSYVPGLTYDEQFF. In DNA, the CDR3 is TGTGCCAGCAGTTACGTTCCGGGACTAACCTACGATGAGCAGTTCTTC.

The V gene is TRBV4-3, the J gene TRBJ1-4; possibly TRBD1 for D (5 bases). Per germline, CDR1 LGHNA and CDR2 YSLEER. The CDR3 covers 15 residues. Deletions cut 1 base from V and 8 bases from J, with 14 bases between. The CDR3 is CASSQVWQGGEKLFF. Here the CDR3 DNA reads TGCGCCAGCAGCCAAGTATGGCAGGGAGGAGAAAAACTGTTTTTT.

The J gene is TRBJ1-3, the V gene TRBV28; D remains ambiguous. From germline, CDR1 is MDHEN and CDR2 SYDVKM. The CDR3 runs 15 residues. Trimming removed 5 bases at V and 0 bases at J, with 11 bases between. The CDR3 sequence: CASSLGRPSGNTIYF. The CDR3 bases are TGTGCCAGCAGTCTCGGACGGCCCTCTGGAAACACCATATATTTT.

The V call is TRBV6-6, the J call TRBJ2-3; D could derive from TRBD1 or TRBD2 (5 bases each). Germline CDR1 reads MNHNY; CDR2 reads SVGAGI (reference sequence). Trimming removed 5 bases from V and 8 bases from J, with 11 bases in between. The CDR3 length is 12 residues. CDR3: CASSGDQGTQYF. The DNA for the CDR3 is TGTGCCAGCAGTGGGGACCAAGGTACGCAGTATTTT.